One sample yielded the 30 T cell receptor beta chains listed below, sequenced in a study of human CD8 memory T cell subsets. Investigators built TCR beta libraries using UMI-labeled 5' RACE. TCRdb reanalyzed the 5' RACE reads, giving one entry per CDR3 protein sequence and no DNA. The sample holds 3,500 to 5,000 distinct CDR3 sequences. The source material was CD8+ T cells from PBMCs. The receptors derive from a human donor in good health.

Measured by frequency, this clonotype is medium-sized. The chain has TRBV2 and TRBJ2-1; as DNA is missing, the TRBD2 call by TCRdb cannot be tested. CDR1 and CDR2 from the germline V gene are SNHLY and FYNNEI. This CDR3 has 16 amino acids. The CDR3 reads CASSPPDYGLYNEQFF.

The rearrangement links TRBV6-5 to TRBJ1-6; TCRdb designates TRBD1, a call that cannot be tested without DNA. This CDR3 comprises 16 residues. Germline V gene lookup returns CDR1 MNHEY and CDR2 SVGAGI. CDR3 protein: CASSYPRGGENSPLHF.

This chain links TRBV23-1 with TRBJ2-2; TCRdb reports TRBD2, a call that lacks DNA to check it against. TRBV23-1 is reported as an ORF; its role is uncertain. CDR3 length: 19 residues. Here the CDR3 reads CASSQSGWEWRRHTGELFF.

The V and J genes are TRBV6-2 or TRBV6-3 and TRBJ2-7; TCRdb calls TRBD2, which cannot be checked without DNA. The germline V gene has CDR1 MNHEY and CDR2 SVGEGT. This CDR3 has 14 amino acids. Here the CDR3 reads CASSVGLASYEQYF.

The V call is TRBV27, the J call TRBJ2-3; there is no DNA to check the TCRdb D call of TRBD1. CDR1 MNHEY and CDR2 SMNVEV come from the germline V gene (reference sequence). The CDR3 has 20 residues. The CDR3: CASSSLGGIKWTGETDTQYF.

This chain links TRBV3-1 with TRBJ2-2; TCRdb selects TRBD2, and the lack of DNA leaves this call unchecked. This CDR3 region has 18 residues. The germline CDR1 and CDR2 sequences are LGHDT and YNNKEL (reference sequence). The chain's CDR3 is CASSFSTSGRARRWELFF.

J is TRBJ2-5 and V is TRBV7-9; the D call from TCRdb, TRBD1, cannot be confirmed without DNA. This CDR3 region has 14 residues. Germline V gives CDR1 SEHNR, CDR2 FQNEAQ (reference sequence). This CDR3 is CASSPSQGQETQYF.

The chain couples TRBV5-1 to TRBJ2-7; TCRdb returns TRBD2, unconfirmable since there is no DNA. The length of the CDR3 is 13 residues. Per the germline V gene, CDR1 is SGHRS and CDR2 is YFSETQ. The CDR3 loop is CASSLAASYEQYF.

This clonotype registers medium-sized by frequency. The V and J genes are TRBV20-1 and TRBJ2-7; TCRdb designates TRBD2, a call that cannot be tested without DNA. In germline, CDR1 is DFQATT, CDR2 SNEGSKA (reference sequence). The CDR3 extends over 16 amino acids. The CDR3 region is CSARGGLAGDIYEQYF.

This clonotype shows up as medium-sized (0.01 to 0.1%) by frequency. CDR3 loop: CASSEAGDIYNEQFF. This chain uses TRBV6-1 with TRBJ2-1; TCRdb lists TRBD1, though no DNA is available to test this call. The CDR3 is 15 residues long. CDR1 is MNHNS and CDR2 is SASEGT in the germline V gene.

The CDR3 reads CASSLGISGNTIYF. This chain links TRBV7-2 with TRBJ1-3. The CDR3 has 14 residues. CDR1 and CDR2 (germline): SGHTA, FQGNSA.

The rearrangement joins TRBV6-2 or TRBV6-3 to TRBJ2-2. The CDR3 is 14 amino acids. Germline V gives CDR1 MNHEY, CDR2 SVGEGT. The CDR3 loop reads CASSYSSDTGELFF.

By frequency, this clonotype registers medium-sized. This rearrangement joins TRBV7-9 to TRBJ2-7. The CDR3 length is 12 residues. Germline CDR1 is SEHNR and CDR2 is FQNEAQ (reference sequence). CDR3 sequence: CASSLGGSSLYF.

This clonotype is identified as medium-sized from frequency. CDR3 protein: CASIGDYYNEQFF. The rearrangement uses TRBV28 and TRBJ2-1. This CDR3 has 13 residues. Germline lookup yields CDR1 MDHEN and CDR2 SYDVKM.

This clonotype ranks as medium-sized in terms of frequency. The chain recombines TRBV7-2 with TRBJ2-7; TCRdb's D gene call, TRBD1, goes unchecked for lack of DNA. Germline V gives CDR1 SGHTA, CDR2 FQGNSA. The CDR3 loop spans 15 amino acids. CDR3 region: CASSYGVGEGYEQYF.

The V call is TRBV5-1, the J call TRBJ2-7. This CDR3 has 12 amino acids. Germline CDR1 and CDR2: SGHRS and YFSETQ. The CDR3 spells CASNAADYEQYF.

According to its frequency, this clonotype is medium-sized. The rearrangement uses TRBV7-6 and TRBJ2-7; TCRdb's D gene call, TRBD2, goes unchecked for lack of DNA. CDR3 length equals 14 residues. Germline V gives CDR1 SGHVS, CDR2 FNYEAQ. CDR3 sequence reads: CASSPHGTFYEQYF.

The rearrangement joins TRBV21-1 to TRBJ1-5; TCRdb's assignment of TRBD1 cannot be checked, as there is no DNA. TRBV21-1 represents a pseudogene. The CDR3 extends over 16 amino acids. CDR3 residues: CASSHAVWGANQPQHF.

J is TRBJ2-1 and V is TRBV20-1; absent DNA, TCRdb's TRBD1 call cannot be checked. The CDR3 length is 12 residues. Germline V gene data show CDR1 as DFQATT and CDR2 as SNEGSKA (reference sequence). CDR3 amino acids: CSATGTSNEQFF.

Frequency places this clonotype as medium-sized. The genes are TRBV7-6 and TRBJ2-1; TCRdb's D gene call, TRBD1, goes unchecked for lack of DNA. Germline lookup yields CDR1 SGHVS and CDR2 FNYEAQ. The CDR3 is 13 residues long. The CDR3 is CASSSLQDRVVFF.

The chain recombines TRBV4-1 with TRBJ1-1; TCRdb lists TRBD1, though no DNA is available to test this call. The germline gives CDR1 MGHRA, CDR2 YSYEKL. This CDR3 contains 15 residues. The CDR3 spells CASSQVRGAGTEAFF.

The gene calls are TRBV20-1 and TRBJ1-3; TCRdb indicates TRBD1, and absent DNA this call remains unverified. The V gene's germline CDR1 is DFQATT and CDR2 SNEGSKA (reference sequence). The CDR3 runs 15 residues. The CDR3 sequence: CSAGNGGDAGNTIYF.

This sequence joins TRBV6-1 and TRBJ2-4; with no DNA, the TCRdb D assignment of TRBD1 cannot be verified. The CDR3 covers 16 residues. The V gene's germline CDR1 is MNHNS and CDR2 SASEGT. This chain's CDR3 is CASSEEGAMTKNIQYF.

The rearrangement joins TRBV7-9 to TRBJ1-1. This CDR3 has 15 residues. Germline CDR1 SEHNR, CDR2 FQNEAQ (reference sequence). The CDR3 sequence: CASSAEHLMNTEAFF. The variable domain in full, completed from reference TRBV7-9 and TRBJ1-1, reads DTGVSQNPRHKITKRGQNVTFRCDPISEHNRLYWYRQTLGQGPEFLTYFQNEAQLEKSRLLSDRFSAERPKGSFSTLEIQRTEQGDSAMYLCASSAEHLMNTEAFFGQGTRLTVV.

The V call is TRBV20-1, the J call TRBJ2-7; TCRdb selects TRBD1, and the lack of DNA leaves this call unchecked. The CDR3 totals 14 residues. From germline, CDR1 is DFQATT and CDR2 SNEGSKA (reference sequence). The CDR3 sequence is CSAHSGQRGYEQYF.

This clonotype is identified as medium-sized (0.01 to 0.1%) from frequency. V gene TRBV5-1 combines with J gene TRBJ2-1. From germline, CDR1 is SGHRS and CDR2 YFSETQ. The CDR3 sequence is 16 residues long. CDR3 region: CASSLGLAGYYNEQFF.

The chain recombines TRBV15 with TRBJ2-3. CDR1 LNHNV and CDR2 YYDKDF come from the germline V gene (reference sequence). This CDR3 is built from 14 residues. CDR3 region: CATSRDGEADTQYF.

This clonotype shows up as medium-sized by frequency. The rearrangement links TRBV10-1 to TRBJ2-7; the D call of TRBD1 rests on TCRdb alone, since no DNA is present to check it. CDR1 WNHNN and CDR2 SYGVQD come from the germline V gene (reference sequence). The CDR3 covers 17 residues. CDR3 residues: CAEAAELPPQGSDEQYF.

The gene calls are TRBV27 and TRBJ2-7; the D call of TRBD1 rests on TCRdb alone, since no DNA is present to check it. This CDR3 spans 13 amino acids. Germline lookup yields CDR1 MNHEY and CDR2 SMNVEV (reference sequence). This CDR3 is CASTGTNFYEQYF.

V is TRBV28 and J is TRBJ2-1; TCRdb lists TRBD2, though no DNA is available to test this call. The CDR3 is 16 residues long. Germline CDR1 and CDR2: MDHEN and SYDVKM. CDR3 amino acids: CASSYGGLAGGNEQFF.